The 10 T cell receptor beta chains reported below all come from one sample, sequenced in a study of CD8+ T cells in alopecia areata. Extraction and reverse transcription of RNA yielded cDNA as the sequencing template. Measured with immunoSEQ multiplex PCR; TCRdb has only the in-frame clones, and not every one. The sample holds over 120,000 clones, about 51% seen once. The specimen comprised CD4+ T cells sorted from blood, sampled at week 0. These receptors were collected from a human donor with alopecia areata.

CDR3 nucleotides: TGTGCCACACGAGCCGACAGAGCCACAGATACGCAGTATTTT. This gives the protein CATRADRATDTQYF. The chain combines TRBV2 with TRBJ2-3; a weak D match, TRBD1 (5 bases). V dropped 10 bases and J dropped 2 bases, with 16 bases sitting between them. The CDR3 runs 14 residues. Germline values: CDR1 SNHLY, CDR2 FYNNEI.

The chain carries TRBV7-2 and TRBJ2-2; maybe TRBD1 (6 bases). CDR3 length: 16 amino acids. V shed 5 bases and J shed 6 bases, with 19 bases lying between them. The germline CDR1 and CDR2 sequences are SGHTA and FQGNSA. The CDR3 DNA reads TGTGCCAGCAGCCACGTGCCGGGACACCTCTCCGGGGAGCTGTTTTTT. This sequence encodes CASSHVPGHLSGELFF.

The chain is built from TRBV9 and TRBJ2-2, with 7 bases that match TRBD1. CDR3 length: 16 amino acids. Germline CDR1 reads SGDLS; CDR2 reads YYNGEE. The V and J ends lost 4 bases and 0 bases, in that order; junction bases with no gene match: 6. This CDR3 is CASSPRGQPNTGELFF. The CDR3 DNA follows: TGTGCCAGCAGCCCCCGGGGACAGCCGAACACCGGGGAGCTGTTTTTT.

The CDR3 reads CAWSPLQGGIGELFF. The CDR3 nucleotides read TGTGCCTGGAGTCCCCTACAGGGGGGGATCGGGGAGCTGTTTTTT. This sequence joins TRBV30 and TRBJ2-2; TRBD1 is a possible D gene (8 bases). Germline loops: CDR1 GTSNPN, CDR2 SVGIG (reference sequence). The CDR3 covers 15 residues. The germline V and J ends were trimmed by 2 bases and 7 bases, with 17 bases remaining between them. The full variable domain, completed using reference TRBV30 and TRBJ2-2, is SQTIHQWPATLVQPVGSPLSLECTVEGTSNPNLYWYRQAAGRGLQLLFYSVGIGQISSEVPQNLSASRPQDRQFILSSKKLLLSDSGFYLCAWSPLQGGIGELFFGEGSRLTVL.

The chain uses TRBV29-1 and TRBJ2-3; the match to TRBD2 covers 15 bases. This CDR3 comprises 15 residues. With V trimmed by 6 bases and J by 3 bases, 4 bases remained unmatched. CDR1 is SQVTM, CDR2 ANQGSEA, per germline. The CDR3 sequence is CSVYGTSGRTDTQYF. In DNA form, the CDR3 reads TGCAGCGTCTATGGGACTAGCGGGAGGACAGATACGCAGTATTTT.

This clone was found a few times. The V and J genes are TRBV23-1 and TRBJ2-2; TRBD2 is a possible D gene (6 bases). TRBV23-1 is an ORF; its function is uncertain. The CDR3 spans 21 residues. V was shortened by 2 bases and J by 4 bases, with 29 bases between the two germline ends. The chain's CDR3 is CASSQEGRVKAGTSFTGELFF. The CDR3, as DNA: TGCGCCAGCAGTCAAGAGGGACGGGTTAAAGCCGGGACTTCCTTCACCGGGGAGCTGTTTTTT.

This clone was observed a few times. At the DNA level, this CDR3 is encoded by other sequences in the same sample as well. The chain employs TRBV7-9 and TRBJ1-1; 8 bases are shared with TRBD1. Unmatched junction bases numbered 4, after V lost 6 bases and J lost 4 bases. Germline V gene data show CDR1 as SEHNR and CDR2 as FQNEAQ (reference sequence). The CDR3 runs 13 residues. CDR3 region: CASSLTGGTEAFF. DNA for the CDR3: TGTGCCAGCAGTTTAACAGGGGGCACTGAAGCTTTCTTT.

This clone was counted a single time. CDR3 in amino acids: CASSSYRDSEAFF. The CDR3 region has the DNA TGTGCCAGCAGTTCGTACCGGGACAGCGAAGCTTTCTTT. The rearrangement uses TRBV27 and TRBJ1-1, with 7 bases that match TRBD1. The CDR3 totals 13 residues. The junction had 7 bases not matched to a gene; V was cut back by 4 bases and J by 8 bases. CDR1 and CDR2 from the germline V gene are MNHEY and SMNVEV (reference sequence).

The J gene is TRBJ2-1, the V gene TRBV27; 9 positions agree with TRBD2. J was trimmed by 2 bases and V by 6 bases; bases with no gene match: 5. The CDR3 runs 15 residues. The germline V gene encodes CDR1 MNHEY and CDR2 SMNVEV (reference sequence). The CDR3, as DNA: TGTGCCAGCAGCGCTAGCGGGACTACCTACAATGAGCAGTTCTTC. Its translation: CASSASGTTYNEQFF.

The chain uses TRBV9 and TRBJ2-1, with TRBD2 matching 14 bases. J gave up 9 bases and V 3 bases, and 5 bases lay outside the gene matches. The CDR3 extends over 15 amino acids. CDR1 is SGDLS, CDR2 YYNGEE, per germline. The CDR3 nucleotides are TGTGCCAGCAGCGCGGGACTAGCGGGAGACGGTGAGCAGTTCTTC. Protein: CASSAGLAGDGEQFF.